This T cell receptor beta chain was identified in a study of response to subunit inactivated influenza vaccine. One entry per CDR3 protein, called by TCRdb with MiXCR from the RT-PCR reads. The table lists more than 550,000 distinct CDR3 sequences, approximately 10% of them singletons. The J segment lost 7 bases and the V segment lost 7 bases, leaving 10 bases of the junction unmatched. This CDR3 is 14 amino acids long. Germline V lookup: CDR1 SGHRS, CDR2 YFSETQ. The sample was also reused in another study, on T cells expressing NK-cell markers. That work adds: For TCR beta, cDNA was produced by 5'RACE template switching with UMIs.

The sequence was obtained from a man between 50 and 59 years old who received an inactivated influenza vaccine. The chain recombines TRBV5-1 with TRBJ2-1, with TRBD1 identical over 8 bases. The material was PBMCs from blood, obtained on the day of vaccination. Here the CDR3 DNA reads TGCGCCAGCTTCGGGGGACAGGTCGTGAATGAGCAGTTCTTC. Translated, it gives CASFGGQVVNEQFF.